This TCR beta chain originates from a study of cytomegalovirus exposure and HLA in healthy donors. Study in general: Researchers found that roughly 77% of just under 400 genotyped donors fell within the Caucasian-associated ancestry cluster. Study-wide findings and caveats: There were about 160 TCR beta chains listed as cytomegalovirus-associated.

Unmatched junction bases numbered 5, after V lost 0 bases and J lost 4 bases. Germline values: CDR1 GTSNPN, CDR2 SVGIG (reference sequence). The CDR3 has 14 amino acids. PCR employed 60 Vbeta and 13 Jbeta primers. Generated by immunoSEQ multiplex PCR, the TCRdb table keeps only in-frame clones and is missing some. Among about 140,000 clones listed, more than 60% were seen once. This clone has just a few counts. What it recognizes is unknown. The receptor comes from a male donor in good health and CMV-seronegative. This chain joins TRBV30 and TRBJ2-7; 8 bases fit TRBD1. The specimen sequenced was PBMCs. This CDR3 reads CAWSVGTGIYEQYF. The CDR3 region has the DNA TGTGCCTGGAGTGTAGGGACAGGAATATACGAGCAGTACTTC.